The text below deals with one TCR beta chain. From the germline J gene comes the end of the CDR3, since the read stops 3 residues before it. CDR3 size: 13 residues. The germline V gene has CDR1 MGHRA and CDR2 YSYEKL. The data are from a study of T cells in women clearing cervical HPV infection. Across the study: HLA type could not be excluded as a confounder.

Clones were sequenced by immunoSEQ multiplex PCR, and TCRdb holds only the in-frame ones, with some missing. Its table records around 30,000 clones. The chain employs TRBV4-1 and TRBJ1-2; TRBD1 aligns across 10 bases. The TCR was taken from a woman aged 18 to 75 with a cervical HPV16 infection that either progressed to CIN3+ or cleared (not recorded which). Material for sequencing was blood buffy coat. CDR3 region: CASSQEDRGGYTF. The sequenced part of the CDR3 DNA is TGCGCCAGCAGCCAAGAGGACAGGGGGGGC.